The clone carrying this T cell receptor (beta chain) was observed at least ten times. Its specificity is not known. The CDR3 contains 14 residues. Germline V gene sequence: CDR1 SGHRS, CDR2 YFSETQ. V lost 0 bases to trimming and J lost 5 bases, with 11 bases between them. The data were taken from a study of response to subunit inactivated influenza vaccine. Whole-study results and caveats: Authors suggested each seasonal influenza vaccination recruits few new T cells.

Via MiXCR, TCRdb re-called the RT-PCR reads, giving one row per CDR3 protein. Of around 760,000 distinct CDR3 sequences in the sample, around 13% were seen once. This material consisted of PBMCs from blood, taken 14 days before vaccination. The receptor was derived from a middle-aged man who received an inactivated influenza vaccine. The chain combines TRBV5-1 with TRBJ1-1; the D is unclear. DNA for the CDR3: TGCGCCAGCAGCTTGGTTGCAGAGGGAACTGAAGCTTTCTTT. Translation gives CASSLVAEGTEAFF.